A single sample is the source of the 3 T cell receptor beta chains below, sequenced in a study of glioma-infiltrating T cells after dendritic cell vaccination listed by TCRdb under 2016. The sample's time point label, decoded: after dendritic cell vaccination, including at tumor progression/relapse. Libraries were built with the immunoSEQ multiplex PCR assay. The source is immuneACCESS, and TCRdb retained only in-frame sequences with V and J called. Part of the clones is not carried over; for the studies checked, unresolved V genes explain less than half of this, and the remainder is unexplained. The sample table contains 85,000 to 100,000 clones; only one count was recorded for approximately 80% of them. Jointly, the top ten make up about 5.7% of the sample. Sequenced here: blood, sampled after dendritic cell vaccination. These receptors were taken from a human donor with glioblastoma.

The chain links TRBV10-3 to TRBJ2-5; D call uncertain. The last part of the DNA fits TRBJ2-7 better; the J call may be wrong. This CDR3 spans 11 amino acids. Germline loops: CDR1 ENHRY, CDR2 SYGVKD. The CDR3 nucleotides read TGTGCCATCAGTAATTTCTTCGAGCAGTACTTC. Translated, it gives CAISNFFEQYF.

The chain links TRBV18 to TRBJ2-5; maybe TRBD1 (7 bases). The DNA matches TRBJ2-7 better at its end, which makes the J call doubtful. The CDR3 has 14 amino acids. Germline CDR1 reads KGHSH; CDR2 reads LQKENI. The CDR3 protein is CASSPRQGGNEQYF. The CDR3 region has the DNA TGTGCCAGCTCACCACGTCAGGGGGGCAACGAGCAGTACTTC.

The J gene is TRBJ1-1, the V gene TRBV19; possible D gene TRBD1, 5 bases. The CDR3 covers 14 residues. V was trimmed by 3 bases and J by 3 bases, leaving 11 bases between them. Germline lookup yields CDR1 LNHDA and CDR2 SQIVND (reference sequence). As DNA, the CDR3 is TGTGCCAGTAGTATGGGGGGGGGTCACACTGAAGCTTTCTTT. Translated: CASSMGGGHTEAFF.